The 22 T cell receptor beta chains below come from one sample, sequenced in a study of T cell changes during pregnancy in multiple sclerosis. Data came from immunoSEQ multiplex PCR; TCRdb stores just in-frame clones and leaves some out. The sample consists of tens of thousands of clones, over 85% of them appearing once. Sample: CD4+ T cells from peripheral blood mononuclear cells, taken before pregnancy. These receptors came from a female donor with multiple sclerosis, enrolled in a pregnancy study.

V usage is TRBV9 and J usage is TRBJ2-7; 7 bases agree with TRBD2. J lost 3 bases, V lost 0 bases, and 6 bases had no gene match. This CDR3 spans 15 amino acids. CDR1 is SGDLS, CDR2 YYNGEE, per germline. The CDR3 protein is CASSVGAGEGYEQYF. The CDR3 bases are TGTGCCAGCAGCGTAGGGGCGGGAGAAGGCTACGAGCAGTACTTC.

CDR3 sequence reads: CASRSGTGNYEQYF. CDR3 DNA: TGTGCCAGCAGGTCCGGGACAGGGAACTACGAGCAGTACTTC. The chain uses TRBV6-1 and TRBJ2-7; 9 bases agree with TRBD1. The V segment lost 6 bases and the J segment 3 bases; nucleotides outside the gene matches: 6. Germline V gene sequence: CDR1 MNHNS, CDR2 SASEGT. CDR3 size: 14 residues.

The J gene is TRBJ1-2, the V gene TRBV14; D call uncertain. Germline V CDR1 and CDR2: SGHDN, FVKESK. The CDR3 is 13 amino acids. V was trimmed by 1 base and J by 6 bases, leaving 9 bases between them. The CDR3, as DNA: TGTGCCAGCAGCCAAGCGCGGGGAAATGGCTACACCTTC. Translating gives CASSQARGNGYTF.

This chain joins TRBV15 and TRBJ1-5, with a weak D call TRBD1 (5 bases). Trimming pared 0 bases from V and 4 bases from J, leaving 10 bases between. Germline CDR1 LNHNV, CDR2 YYDKDF (reference sequence). This CDR3 is 15 amino acids long. Here the CDR3 reads CATSRDWAGNQPQHF. The CDR3 nucleotides read TGTGCCACCAGCAGAGATTGGGCAGGGAATCAGCCCCAGCATTTT.

The chain is built from TRBV19 and TRBJ1-4, with TRBD1 matching 8 bases. The V and J ends lost 5 bases and 7 bases, in that order; junction bases with no gene match: 6. The length of the CDR3 is 14 residues. CDR1 and CDR2 (germline): LNHDA, SQIVND (reference sequence). The CDR3 coding sequence is TGTGCCAGTAGTCAAGGGACAGGCGGTGAAAAACTGTTTTTT. It is translated as CASSQGTGGEKLFF.

The chain carries TRBV19 and TRBJ1-2; TRBD1 matches at 7 bases. Germline-derived CDR1 and CDR2 are LNHDA and SQIVND (reference sequence). The CDR3 consists of 13 residues. The trim removed 6 bases at V and 2 bases at J, leaving 3 bases unmatched. The DNA of the CDR3 is TGTGCCAGTAGCCAGGGACAGAACTATGGCTACACCTTC. This sequence encodes CASSQGQNYGYTF.

The chain joins TRBV5-6 to TRBJ1-1, with D possibly being TRBD1 (6 bases). The germline CDR1 and CDR2 sequences are SGHDT and YYEEEE. Trimming took off 1 base at V and 11 bases at J, with 15 bases between the two ends. The CDR3 has 13 residues. The CDR3 DNA is TGTGCCAGCAGCTTGCCGGGGGGCCCGGGTGCTTTCTTT. Translating gives CASSLPGGPGAFF.

The chain employs TRBV7-3 and TRBJ2-7; D is undetermined. The CDR3 runs 15 residues. The germline V and J ends were trimmed by 2 bases and 2 bases, with 13 bases remaining between them. In germline, CDR1 is SGHTA, CDR2 FQGTGA. Here the CDR3 DNA reads TGTGCCAGCAGCTTAGGGTCAGGAAATCCCTACGAGCAGTACTTC. Translated, it gives CASSLGSGNPYEQYF.

This chain connects TRBV30 to TRBJ1-1; D is ambiguous. Germline V gene lookup returns CDR1 GTSNPN and CDR2 SVGIG (reference sequence). V was clipped by 2 bases and J by 5 bases, with 12 bases between them. The length of the CDR3 is 13 residues. The chain's CDR3 is CAWSHLSRTEAFF. As DNA, the CDR3 is TGTGCCTGGAGTCATCTGTCGCGGACTGAAGCTTTCTTT. Supplemented by reference TRBV30 and TRBJ1-1, the full variable domain reads SQTIHQWPATLVQPVGSPLSLECTVEGTSNPNLYWYRQAAGRGLQLLFYSVGIGQISSEVPQNLSASRPQDRQFILSSKKLLLSDSGFYLCAWSHLSRTEAFFGQGTRLTVV.

The chain uses TRBV19 and TRBJ1-2; TRBD1 agrees at 8 bases. The V segment lost 6 bases and the J segment 5 bases; nucleotides outside the gene matches: 2. Germline lookup yields CDR1 LNHDA and CDR2 SQIVND (reference sequence). The CDR3 has 12 amino acids. This CDR3 is CASRDRGYGYTF. CDR3 sequence (DNA): TGTGCCAGTAGAGACAGGGGATATGGCTACACCTTC.

The chain joins TRBV18 to TRBJ2-3; D unresolved. Germline CDR1 is KGHSH and CDR2 is LQKENI. The CDR3 has 15 residues. V lost 3 bases and J lost 0, with 10 bases in between. This chain's CDR3 is CASSPLIQSTDTQYF. The CDR3 DNA reads TGTGCCAGCTCACCGCTCATACAAAGCACAGATACGCAGTATTTT.

This clone was observed once. The chain couples TRBV5-1 to TRBJ2-2, with D perhaps matching TRBD1 (5 bases). V gave up 2 bases and J gave up 5 bases, with 13 bases separating them. The CDR3 is 15 residues long. Germline CDR1 and CDR2: SGHRS and YFSETQ. The CDR3 coding sequence is TGCGCCAGCAGCTTAGGGGTCTCAACGACCGGGGAGCTGTTTTTT. This gives the protein CASSLGVSTTGELFF. The variable domain in full, with the rest retrieved from reference TRBV5-1 and TRBJ2-2, is KAGVTQTPRYLIKTRGQQVTLSCSPISGHRSVSWYQQTPGQGLQFLFEYFSETQRNKGNFPGRFSGRQFSNSRSEMNVSTLELGDSALYLCASSLGVSTTGELFFGEGSRLTVL.

The V gene is TRBV5-1, the J gene TRBJ2-5; D unresolved. Looked up from germline, CDR1 is SGHRS and CDR2 is YFSETQ. The V end was cut by 0 bases, the J end by 6 bases, with 12 bases between. The CDR3 extends over 14 amino acids. The CDR3: CASSLDTGRKTQYF. The CDR3 DNA is TGCGCCAGCAGCTTGGATACGGGTAGAAAGACCCAGTACTTC. Filled out from reference TRBV5-1 and TRBJ2-5, the complete variable domain reads KAGVTQTPRYLIKTRGQQVTLSCSPISGHRSVSWYQQTPGQGLQFLFEYFSETQRNKGNFPGRFSGRQFSNSRSEMNVSTLELGDSALYLCASSLDTGRKTQYFGPGTRLLVL.

The chain carries TRBV30 and TRBJ2-3; perhaps TRBD1 as D (6 bases). Trimming took off 2 bases at V and 0 bases at J, with 12 bases between the two ends. Germline lookup yields CDR1 GTSNPN and CDR2 SVGIG (reference sequence). The CDR3 runs 15 residues. This chain's CDR3 is CAWSPRGGSTDTQYF. CDR3 sequence (DNA): TGTGCCTGGAGTCCCAGGGGCGGCAGCACAGATACGCAGTATTTT.

The rearrangement uses TRBV19 and TRBJ1-2; the D is unclear. The V gene's germline CDR1 is LNHDA and CDR2 SQIVND (reference sequence). The germline V and J ends were trimmed by 6 bases and 8 bases, with 19 bases remaining between them. CDR3 length equals 14 residues. DNA of the CDR3: TGTGCCAGTAGCCCGAACTTTAACGCGAGGGGCTACACCTTC. It yields the protein CASSPNFNARGYTF.

The chain combines TRBV5-1 with TRBJ2-7; D is ambiguous. CDR1 is SGHRS, CDR2 YFSETQ, per germline. The CDR3 length is 14 residues. The V gene lost 4 bases and the J gene lost 0 bases, with 11 bases spanning the gap. The CDR3 spells CASSVAVTSYEQYF. CDR3 in DNA: TGCGCCAGCAGCGTAGCCGTTACCTCCTACGAGCAGTACTTC.

V and J are TRBV11-2 and TRBJ2-1; TRBD2 aligns across 8 bases. CDR3 length: 15 residues. V shed 1 base and J 6 bases; nucleotides not matched to a gene: 5. The germline V gene has CDR1 SGHAT and CDR2 FQNNGV. The CDR3 DNA sequence: TGTGCCAGCAGCTTAGCAGCGGGAGTAGCCAATGAGCAGTTCTTC. Translating gives CASSLAAGVANEQFF.

The V and J genes are TRBV4-2 and TRBJ2-1; 14 bases are shared with TRBD2. The CDR3 consists of 16 residues. Germline-derived CDR1 and CDR2 are LGHNA and YNFKEQ. The junction had 4 bases not matched to a gene; V was cut back by 4 bases and J by 5 bases. CDR3 nucleotide sequence: TGTGCCAGCAGCCTTAGGGGACTAGCGGGAGACAATGAGCAGTTCTTC. It codes for CASSLRGLAGDNEQFF.

J is TRBJ2-3 and V is TRBV5-1; 8 nucleotides match TRBD2. Germline CDR1 is SGHRS and CDR2 is YFSETQ. The CDR3 length is 15 residues. After removal of 7 bases from V and 6 bases from J, the junction contained 13 bases not matched to a gene. The CDR3 nucleotides are TGCGCCAGCGCACCGGGGACTAGGGTTGCGGATACGCAGTATTTT. It encodes CASAPGTRVADTQYF.

This chain uses TRBV6-5 with TRBJ2-3; 7 bases agree with TRBD2. Germline V gene lookup returns CDR1 MNHEY and CDR2 SVGAGI. There are 13 residues in the CDR3. The V gene end was trimmed by 5 bases and the J gene end by 6 bases; junction bases not matched to a gene: 5. CDR3 nucleotides: TGTGCCAGCAGTACGGGACTAAAGGATACGCAGTATTTT. Translating gives CASSTGLKDTQYF.

This chain links TRBV19 with TRBJ2-3, with a possible D match to TRBD1 (5 bases). Germline assignment: CDR1 LNHDA and CDR2 SQIVND (reference sequence). Trimming stripped 4 bases from V and 5 bases from J, with 10 bases between. This CDR3 comprises 13 residues. CDR3 in DNA: TGTGCCAGTAGTAACAGGCGAGAAGATACGCAGTATTTT. Its protein product is CASSNRREDTQYF.

The rearrangement uses TRBV6-4 and TRBJ2-6; D gene uncertain. Germline V CDR1 and CDR2: MRHNA, SNTAGT. This CDR3 spans 12 amino acids. The germline V and J ends were trimmed by 4 bases and 5 bases, with 3 bases remaining between them. CDR3 bases: TGTGCCAGCAGTGCTAGGGCCAACGTCCTGACTTTC. Translating gives CASSARANVLTF.